These T cell receptor beta chains were read from a single sample in a study of blood T cell repertoires in COVID-19. TCRdb's copy holds only in-frame clones and misses some; the assay was immunoSEQ multiplex PCR. The sample yields 110,000 to 150,000 clones, 78% seen once. The sample was PBMCs or T cells enriched from blood (not recorded which). The source is a woman in her fifties or sixties who had recovered from COVID-19. Each CDR3 is given with its conserved first and last residue. A D gene is named only where the DNA matches it firmly. Clone size, where shown, is once, few, many, or a class for clones that have expanded.

V,D,size,J,DNA,CDR3
TRBV29-1,.,.,TRBJ1-2,TGCAGCGTTGAAGATGCGGAGGATGGCTACACCTTC,CSVEDAEDGYTF
TRBV25-1,.,many,TRBJ1-1,TGTGCCAGCAGCGCTGCCATCCCAGCGGGCTCGGGCACTGAAGCTTTCTTT,CASSAAIPAGSGTEAFF
TRBV3-1/TRBV3-2,.,.,TRBJ1-1,TGTGCCAGCAGCCAATCACGGGGGGGGCAGGCTTTCTTT,CASSQSRGGQAFF
TRBV12-3/TRBV12-4,TRBD1,once,TRBJ1-2,TGTGCCAGCACTAAAGGGACAGCCGTTGGCTACACCTTC,CASTKGTAVGYTF
TRBV6-5,TRBD2,.,TRBJ2-7,TGTGCCAGCAAACTAGCGGGGGGGTCCTACGAGCAGTACTTC,CASKLAGGSYEQYF
TRBV28,.,few,TRBJ1-2,TGTGCCAGCAGTTTAAGCAGAGGGGGTACAGGAGCGGACTATGGCTACACCTTC,CASSLSRGGTGADYGYTF
TRBV5-4,TRBD2,.,TRBJ2-7,TGTGCCAGCAGCCCGGGACTAGCGTCAGGCGAGCAGTACTTC,CASSPGLASGEQYF
TRBV19,TRBD2,.,TRBJ2-6,TGTGCCAGTAGTAAGTTCCCGGCGGGGGCTGGGGCCAACGTCCTGACTTTC,CASSKFPAGAGANVLTF
TRBV28,TRBD1,.,TRBJ1-2,TGTGCCAGCAGCCTGGGACAGTCTAACTATGGCTACACCTTC,CASSLGQSNYGYTF
TRBV6-5,TRBD1,.,TRBJ1-4,TGTGCCAGCAGAACAGGGGTGAAGGAAAAACTGTTTTTT,CASRTGVKEKLFF
TRBV27,.,once,TRBJ1-1,TGTGCCAGCAGACGTCTACAGGGGAACACTGAAGCTTTCTTT,CASRRLQGNTEAFF
TRBV3-1/TRBV3-2,.,.,TRBJ1-1,TGTGCCAGCAGCCAAGTGGCGGCTGAAGCTTTCTTT,CASSQVAAEAFF
TRBV5-4,.,.,TRBJ1-1,TGTGCCAGCAGCTTGGCATCACTCGCGGGGGAAGCTTTCTTT,CASSLASLAGEAFF
TRBV5-5,.,.,TRBJ1-3,TGTGCCAGCAGTCGGGATTACTCTGGAAACACCATATATTTT,CASSRDYSGNTIYF
TRBV3-1/TRBV3-2,TRBD2,.,TRBJ2-1,TGTGCCAGCAGCCCGGGACTAGCGAGGAACAATGAGCAGTTCTTC,CASSPGLARNNEQFF
TRBV24-1,.,.,TRBJ1-2,TGTGCCACCAGTGACCCGAGTGGGGGCGGTTATGGCTACACCTTC,CATSDPSGGGYGYTF
TRBV28,.,.,TRBJ2-6,TGTGCCAGCAGTTCGAGCTCTGGGGCCAACGTCCTGACTTTC,CASSSSSGANVLTF
TRBV7-3,.,.,TRBJ1-5,TGTGCCAGCAGCTTGCTAGTGAATAGCAATCAGCCCCAGCATTTT,CASSLLVNSNQPQHF
TRBV2,.,once,TRBJ1-4,TGTGCCGCGGGGGGGCTTAATGAAAAACTGTTTTTT,CAAGGLNEKLFF
TRBV12-3/TRBV12-4,.,.,TRBJ1-6,TGTGCCAGCAGTCCATCGAGTAATTCACCCCTCCACTTT,CASSPSSNSPLHF
TRBV24-1,.,.,TRBJ2-1,TGTGCCACCAGTGATACCGGGACTTCCTACAGTGAGCAGTTCTTC,CATSDTGTSYSEQFF
TRBV11-2,.,.,TRBJ1-1,TGTGCCAGCAGCTCGTCGACGGGGGGAACCGAAGCTTTCTTT,CASSSSTGGTEAFF
TRBV15,.,few,TRBJ2-5,TGTGCCACCAGCAGAGAGAGCGGCTCGACCCAGTACTTC,CATSRESGSTQYF
TRBV5-1,.,.,TRBJ1-2,TGCGCCAGCAGTCAGGGGAGTGGCTATGGCTACACCTTC,CASSQGSGYGYTF